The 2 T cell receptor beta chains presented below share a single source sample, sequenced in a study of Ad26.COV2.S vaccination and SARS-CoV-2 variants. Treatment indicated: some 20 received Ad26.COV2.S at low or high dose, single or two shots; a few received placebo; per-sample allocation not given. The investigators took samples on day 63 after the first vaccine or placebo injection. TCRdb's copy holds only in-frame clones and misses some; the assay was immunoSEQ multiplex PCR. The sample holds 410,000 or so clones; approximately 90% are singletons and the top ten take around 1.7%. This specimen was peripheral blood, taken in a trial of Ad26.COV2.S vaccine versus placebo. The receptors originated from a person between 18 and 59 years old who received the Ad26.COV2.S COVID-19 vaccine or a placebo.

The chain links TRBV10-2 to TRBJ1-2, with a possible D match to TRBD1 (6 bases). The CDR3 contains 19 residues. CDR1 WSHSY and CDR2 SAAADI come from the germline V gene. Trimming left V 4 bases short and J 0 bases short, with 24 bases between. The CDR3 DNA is TGCGCCAGCAGTGCCTCGGCAGGGACACGCAAAGTACCTAACTATGGCTACACCTTC. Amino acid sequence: CASSASAGTRKVPNYGYTF.

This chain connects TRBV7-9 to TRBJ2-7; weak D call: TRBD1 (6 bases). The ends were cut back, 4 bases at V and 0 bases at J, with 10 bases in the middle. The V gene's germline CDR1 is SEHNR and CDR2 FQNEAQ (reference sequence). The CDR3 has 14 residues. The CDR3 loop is CASSSYRVSYEQYF. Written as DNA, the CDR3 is TGTGCCAGCAGCTCATACAGGGTCTCCTACGAGCAGTACTTC. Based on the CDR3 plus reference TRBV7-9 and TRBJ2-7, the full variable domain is DTGVSQNPRHKITKRGQNVTFRCDPISEHNRLYWYRQTLGQGPEFLTYFQNEAQLEKSRLLSDRFSAERPKGSFSTLEIQRTEQGDSAMYLCASSSYRVSYEQYFGPGTRLTVT.